This T cell receptor (beta chain) was observed in a study of cytomegalovirus exposure and HLA in healthy donors. Regarding the study as a whole: Among immune exposure information, only CMV serostatus was available. Researchers counted 150 to 200 TCR beta chains as cytomegalovirus-associated.

This CDR3 comprises 11 residues. Trimming left V 7 bases short and J 6 bases short, with 9 bases between. Germline CDR1 is MNHNS and CDR2 is SASEGT. Regarding this clone: As yet, its antigen is unknown.

In the PCR, 60 Vbeta and 13 Jbeta primers were used. Produced via immunoSEQ multiplex PCR; TCRdb's table is partial and in-frame only. The sample totals over 200,000 clones. The TCR originated in a woman in her 30s in good health and CMV-seropositive. V usage is TRBV6-1 and J usage is TRBJ1-2; TRBD1 might be the D (5 bases). Sequencing used PBMCs. In DNA form, the CDR3 reads TGTGCCAGCAAACGGGGGGATGGCTACACCTTC. Translation gives CASKRGDGYTF.